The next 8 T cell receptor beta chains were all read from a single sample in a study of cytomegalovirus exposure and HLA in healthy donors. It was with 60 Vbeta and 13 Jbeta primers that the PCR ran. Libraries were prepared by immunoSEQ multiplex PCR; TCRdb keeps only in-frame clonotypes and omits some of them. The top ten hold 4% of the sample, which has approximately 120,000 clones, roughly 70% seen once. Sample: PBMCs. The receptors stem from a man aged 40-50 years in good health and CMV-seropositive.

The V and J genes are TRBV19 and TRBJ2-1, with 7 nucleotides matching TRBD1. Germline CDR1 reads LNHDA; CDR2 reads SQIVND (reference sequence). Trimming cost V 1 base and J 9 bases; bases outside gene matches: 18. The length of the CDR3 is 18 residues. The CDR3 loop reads CASSIVPGTENLFGEQFF. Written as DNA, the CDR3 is TGTGCCAGTAGTATAGTCCCTGGGACAGAGAACTTATTTGGTGAGCAGTTCTTC.

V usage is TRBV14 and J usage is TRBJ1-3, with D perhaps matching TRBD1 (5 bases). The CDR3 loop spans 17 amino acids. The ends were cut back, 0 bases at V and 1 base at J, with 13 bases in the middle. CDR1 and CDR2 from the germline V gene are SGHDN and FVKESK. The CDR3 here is CASSQDWGGRSGNTIYF. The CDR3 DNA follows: TGTGCCAGCAGCCAAGATTGGGGGGGAAGATCTGGAAACACCATATATTTT.

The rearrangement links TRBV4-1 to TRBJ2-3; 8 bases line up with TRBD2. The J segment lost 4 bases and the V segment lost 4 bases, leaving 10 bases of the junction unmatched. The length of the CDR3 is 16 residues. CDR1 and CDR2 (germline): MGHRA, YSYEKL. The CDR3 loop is CASSLRVSGTADTQYF. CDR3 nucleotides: TGCGCCAGCAGCCTCCGGGTTAGCGGGACCGCAGATACGCAGTATTTT.

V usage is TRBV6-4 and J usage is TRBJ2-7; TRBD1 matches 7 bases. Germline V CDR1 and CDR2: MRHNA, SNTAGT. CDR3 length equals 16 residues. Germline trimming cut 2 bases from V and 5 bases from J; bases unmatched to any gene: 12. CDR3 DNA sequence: TGTGCCAGCAGTGACCCCACACGACAGGGTTCGGACGAGCAGTACTTC. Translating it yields CASSDPTRQGSDEQYF.

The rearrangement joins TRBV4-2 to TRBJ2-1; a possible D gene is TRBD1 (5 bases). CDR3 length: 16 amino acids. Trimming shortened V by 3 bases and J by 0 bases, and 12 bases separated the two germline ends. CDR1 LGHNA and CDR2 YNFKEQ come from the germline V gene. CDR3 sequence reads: CASSQLTGSSYNEQFF. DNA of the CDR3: TGTGCCAGCAGCCAGCTCACAGGTAGCTCCTACAATGAGCAGTTCTTC.

The CDR3 bases are TGTGCCGGGGGTAAGGGGGATTCACCCCTCCACTTT. Translation gives CAGGKGDSPLHF. This rearrangement joins TRBV30 to TRBJ1-6; weak D call: TRBD1 (6 bases). CDR1 and CDR2 (germline): GTSNPN, SVGIG (reference sequence). The CDR3 totals 12 residues. The V and J ends lost 8 bases and 8 bases respectively, with 13 bases between them.

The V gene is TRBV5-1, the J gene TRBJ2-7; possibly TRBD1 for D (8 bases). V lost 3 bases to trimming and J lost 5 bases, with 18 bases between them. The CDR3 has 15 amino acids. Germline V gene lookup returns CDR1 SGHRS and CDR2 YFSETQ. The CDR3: CASSWGTGGADEQYF. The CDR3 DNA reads TGCGCCAGCAGCTGGGGCACAGGGGGGGCAGACGAGCAGTACTTC.

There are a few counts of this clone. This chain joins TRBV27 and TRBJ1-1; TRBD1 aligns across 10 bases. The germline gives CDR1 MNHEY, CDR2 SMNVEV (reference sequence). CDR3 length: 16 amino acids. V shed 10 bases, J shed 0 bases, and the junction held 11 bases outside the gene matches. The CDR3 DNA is TGTGCCACAAAACCGGGACAGGGGTCGTTGAACACTGAAGCTTTCTTT. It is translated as CATKPGQGSLNTEAFF.